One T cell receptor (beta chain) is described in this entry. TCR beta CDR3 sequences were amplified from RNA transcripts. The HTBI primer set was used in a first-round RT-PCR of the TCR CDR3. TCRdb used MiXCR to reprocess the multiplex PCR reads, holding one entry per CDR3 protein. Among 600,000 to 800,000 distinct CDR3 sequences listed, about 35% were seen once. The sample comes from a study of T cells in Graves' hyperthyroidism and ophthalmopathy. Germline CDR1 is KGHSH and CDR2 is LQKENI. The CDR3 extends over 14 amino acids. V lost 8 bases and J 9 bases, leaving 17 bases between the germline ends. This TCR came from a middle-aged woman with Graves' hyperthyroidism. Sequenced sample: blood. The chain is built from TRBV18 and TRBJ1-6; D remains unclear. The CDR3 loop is CASRALASISPLHF. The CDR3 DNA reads TGTGCCAGCCGGGCACTCGCATCCATTTCACCCCTCCACTTT.